The present entry profiles one T cell receptor beta chain with its context. Its specificity is not known. Repertoires were generated with immunoSEQ multiplex PCR, while TCRdb's copy carries only in-frame clones and drops some. The data contain about 2 million clones, about 95% of them singletons. As defined, naive CD8 cells were CD45RO-negative and positively selected for CCR7, with terminally differentiated effector memory CD45RA+ cells excluded. This specimen belongs to a study of shared clonotypes between healthy human individuals. At the level of the study: Aged 18 to 49, the donors were two women and a few men.

In germline, CDR1 is SEHNR, CDR2 FQNEAQ (reference sequence). The CDR3 spans 15 residues. V was pared by 5 bases and J by 7 bases, with 17 bases between. Study-wide results and caveats: With a few donors compared, roughly 5% of naive CD4 clonotypes were shared.

The specimen was naive CD8+ T cells sorted from blood. The receptor's source is a man between 18 and 35 years old in good health. The rearrangement joins TRBV7-9 to TRBJ2-2; D uncertain. DNA of the CDR3: TGTGCCAGCAGCCCCCCATCTGCCCTCAGCGGGGAGCTGTTTTTT. This sequence encodes CASSPPSALSGELFF. Based on the CDR3 plus reference TRBV7-9 and TRBJ2-2, the full variable domain is DTGVSQNPRHKITKRGQNVTFRCDPISEHNRLYWYRQTLGQGPEFLTYFQNEAQLEKSRLLSDRFSAERPKGSFSTLEIQRTEQGDSAMYLCASSPPSALSGELFFGEGSRLTVL.